The 8 T cell receptor beta chains presented below share a single source sample, sequenced in a study of T cells in localized non-small cell lung cancer. Profiling relied on immunoSEQ multiplex PCR, and the TCRdb table lists in-frame clones only, not all of them. The sample carries around 140,000 clones, roughly 90% recorded once. The specimen was peripheral blood, collected before any cancer treatment. Every receptor here comes from an older female donor with stage I lung adenocarcinoma.

This clone was detected a few times. CDR3 protein: CASSKVRQVLSFF. The CDR3 DNA sequence: TGTGCCAGCAGCAAAGTTCGGCAGGTTTTGTCTTTCTTT. V is TRBV21-1 and J is TRBJ1-1; TRBD1, the table's D call, was not compared with the DNA. TRBV21-1 is shown as a pseudogene. This CDR3 is built from 13 residues.

This clone was picked up a small number of times. The chain links TRBV16 to TRBJ1-5; D is ambiguous. The germline V gene has CDR1 KGHSY and CDR2 FQNENV. This CDR3 has 12 amino acids. Between the trimmed V and J ends, which lost 4 bases and 6 bases, there was a span of 7 bases. The CDR3 reads CASSPTSQPQHF. The CDR3 DNA reads as TGTGCCAGCAGCCCAACAAGTCAGCCCCAGCATTTT.

The J gene is TRBJ2-7, the V gene TRBV18; maybe TRBD1 (7 bases). The CDR3 covers 14 residues. Trimming stripped 6 bases from V and 1 base from J, with 13 bases between. Germline CDR1 KGHSH, CDR2 LQKENI. CDR3 residues: CASSPAGQSYEQYF. The DNA of the CDR3 is TGTGCCAGCTCCCCCGCGGGACAGTCCTACGAGCAGTACTTC.

This chain joins TRBV5-1 and TRBJ2-1; 7 bases fit TRBD2. The CDR3 consists of 15 residues. The junction had 8 bases not matched to a gene; V was cut back by 4 bases and J by 4 bases. Germline CDR1 is SGHRS and CDR2 is YFSETQ. The CDR3 is CASSLTSVGYNEQFF. The CDR3 DNA reads as TGCGCCAGCAGCCTAACTAGCGTTGGGTACAATGAGCAGTTCTTC.

V and J are TRBV27 and TRBJ2-5; TRBD1 matches at 7 bases. After removal of 6 bases from V and 0 bases from J, the junction contained 4 bases not matched to a gene. This CDR3 is 14 amino acids long. Germline loops: CDR1 MNHEY, CDR2 SMNVEV (reference sequence). The chain's CDR3 is CASSPDRDQETQYF. The CDR3 DNA reads TGTGCCAGCAGCCCAGACAGGGACCAAGAGACCCAGTACTTC.

V and J are TRBV27 and TRBJ2-3, with D perhaps being TRBD1 or TRBD2 (5 bases each). The germline V gene has CDR1 MNHEY and CDR2 SMNVEV (reference sequence). The CDR3 sequence is 14 residues long. V gave up 5 bases and J gave up 6 bases, with 15 bases separating them. CDR3 sequence (DNA): TGTGCCAGCAGTCCCGGGGCCCTCAGGGATACGCAGTATTTT. This translates into CASSPGALRDTQYF.

J is TRBJ2-3 and V is TRBV9, with 7 bases fitting TRBD1. Germline CDR1 is SGDLS and CDR2 is YYNGEE. The CDR3 is 15 amino acids. Trimming removed 3 bases from V and 2 bases from J; junction bases left unmatched: 6. The CDR3 DNA reads as TGTGCCAGCAGCGCCTCTGGGACAGACACAGATACGCAGTATTTT. Amino acid sequence: CASSASGTDTDTQYF.

This clone showed up just a few times. The chain carries TRBV6-5 and TRBJ1-2, with 9 bases that match TRBD1. The CDR3 is 13 residues long. Germline V gene data show CDR1 as MNHEY and CDR2 as SVGAGI. V dropped 6 bases and J dropped 6; count of bases not matched to a gene: 5. This CDR3 is CASRKQGADGYTF. CDR3 in DNA: TGTGCCAGCAGAAAACAGGGGGCTGATGGCTACACCTTC.